The present entry profiles one T cell receptor (beta chain) with its context. The antigen remains undetermined. TCRdb redid the calling of the 5' RACE reads with MiXCR, one entry per CDR3 protein. The profile covers approximately 130,000 distinct CDR3 sequences, with roughly 15% appearing a single time and roughly 44% taken by the ten largest. V was shortened by 4 bases and J by 2 bases, with 13 bases between the two germline ends. Germline V gene sequence: CDR1 SGHDT, CDR2 YYEEEE. CDR3 size: 16 residues. These data come from a study of T cells after yellow fever vaccination. Regarding the study as a whole: The study re-detected most primary-vaccination clones after the booster (96% CD4, approximately 87% CD8). A limited proportion of clonotypes was detected within both the CD4 and CD8 compartments.

The TCR comes from a man between 18 and 29 years old who received the YFV17D yellow fever vaccine. The chain couples TRBV5-6 to TRBJ1-6, with D tentatively TRBD1 (5 bases). Sequenced material: CD8+ T cells sorted from PBMCs, taken 5 days after the yellow fever booster vaccination. In nucleotides, the CDR3 is TGTGCCAGCAGCGTCAGGGAGTTGACCTATAATTCACCCCTCCACTTT. Its translation is CASSVRELTYNSPLHF.